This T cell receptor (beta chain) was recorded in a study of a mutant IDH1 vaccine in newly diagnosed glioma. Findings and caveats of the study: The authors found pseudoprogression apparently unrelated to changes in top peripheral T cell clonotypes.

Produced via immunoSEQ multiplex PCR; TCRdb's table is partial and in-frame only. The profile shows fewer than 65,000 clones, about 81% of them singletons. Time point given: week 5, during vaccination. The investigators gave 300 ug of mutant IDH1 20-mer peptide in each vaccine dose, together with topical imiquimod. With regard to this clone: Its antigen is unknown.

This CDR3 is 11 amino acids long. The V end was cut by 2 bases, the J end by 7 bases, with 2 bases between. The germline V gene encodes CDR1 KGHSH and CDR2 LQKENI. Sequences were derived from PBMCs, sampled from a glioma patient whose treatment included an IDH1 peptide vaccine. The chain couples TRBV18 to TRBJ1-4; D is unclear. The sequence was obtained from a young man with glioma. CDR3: CASSPGEKLFF. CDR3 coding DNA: TGTGCCAGCTCACCAGGTGAAAAACTGTTTTTT.